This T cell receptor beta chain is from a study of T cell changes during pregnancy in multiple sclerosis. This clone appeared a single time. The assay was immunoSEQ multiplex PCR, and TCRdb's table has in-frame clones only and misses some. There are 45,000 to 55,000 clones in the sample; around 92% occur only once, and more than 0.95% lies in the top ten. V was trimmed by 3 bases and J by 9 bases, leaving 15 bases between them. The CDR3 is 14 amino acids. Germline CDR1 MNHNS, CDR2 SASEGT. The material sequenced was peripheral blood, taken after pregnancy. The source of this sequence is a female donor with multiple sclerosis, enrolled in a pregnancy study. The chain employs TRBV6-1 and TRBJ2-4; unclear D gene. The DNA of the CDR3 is TGTGCCAGCAGTGATCGAGGCGAGAGCGTCATTCAGTACTTC. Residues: CASSDRGESVIQYF.